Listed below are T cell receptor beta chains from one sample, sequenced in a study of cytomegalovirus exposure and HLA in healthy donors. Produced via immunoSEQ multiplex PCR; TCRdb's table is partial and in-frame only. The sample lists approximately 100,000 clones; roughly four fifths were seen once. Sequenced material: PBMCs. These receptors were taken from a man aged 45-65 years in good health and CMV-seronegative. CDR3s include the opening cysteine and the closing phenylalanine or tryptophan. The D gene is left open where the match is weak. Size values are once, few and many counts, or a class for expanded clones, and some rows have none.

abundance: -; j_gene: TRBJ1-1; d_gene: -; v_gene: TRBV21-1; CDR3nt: TGTGCCAGTAGGTTGGAGGTAGGGACTGAAGCTTTCTTT; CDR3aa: CASRLEVGTEAFF
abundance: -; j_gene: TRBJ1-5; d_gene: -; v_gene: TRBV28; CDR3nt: TGTGCCAGCAATGACAGGAAGAATCAGCCCCAGCATTTT; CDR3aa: CASNDRKNQPQHF
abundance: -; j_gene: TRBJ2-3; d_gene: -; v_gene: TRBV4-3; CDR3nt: TGCGCCAGCAGCCCCAATAGGGCGGGGCTCACAGATACGCAGTATTTT; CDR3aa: CASSPNRAGLTDTQYF
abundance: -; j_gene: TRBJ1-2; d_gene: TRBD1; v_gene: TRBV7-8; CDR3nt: TGTGCCAGCAGCTCTCCGGACAGGAAGGAAGGAGGCTACACCTTC; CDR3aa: CASSSPDRKEGGYTF
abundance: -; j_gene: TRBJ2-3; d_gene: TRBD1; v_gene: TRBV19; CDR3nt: TGTGCCAGTAGTATCCGGACAGGGGTAAATGGTTTGGGTAGGGATACGCAGTATTTT; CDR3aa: CASSIRTGVNGLGRDTQYF
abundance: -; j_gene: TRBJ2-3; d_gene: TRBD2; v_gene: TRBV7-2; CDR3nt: TGTGCCAGCAGCTTAGAGGTGCGGCAGGGAGGGGATACGCAGTATTTT; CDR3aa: CASSLEVRQGGDTQYF
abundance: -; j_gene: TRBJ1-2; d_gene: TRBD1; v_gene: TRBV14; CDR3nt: TGTGCCAGCAGCCACTGGACAGGGCTCGGGGATGGCTACACCTTC; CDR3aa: CASSHWTGLGDGYTF
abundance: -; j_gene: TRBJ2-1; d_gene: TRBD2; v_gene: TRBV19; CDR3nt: TGTGCCAGTAGTCTGACTAGCGAATCCTACAATGAGCAGTTCTTC; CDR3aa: CASSLTSESYNEQFF
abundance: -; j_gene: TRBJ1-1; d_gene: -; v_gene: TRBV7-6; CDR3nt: TGTGCCAGCAGCCACCCGGGGTCCACTGAAGCTTTCTTT; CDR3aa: CASSHPGSTEAFF
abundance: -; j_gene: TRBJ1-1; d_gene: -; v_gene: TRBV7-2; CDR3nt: TGTGCCAGCAGCCGGGTGGTGGCGGACACTGAAGCTTTCTTT; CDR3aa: CASSRVVADTEAFF
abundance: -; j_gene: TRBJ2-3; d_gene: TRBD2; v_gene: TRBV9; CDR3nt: TGTGCCAGCAGCGACAGCGGGGGGGCTGGAGATACGCAGTATTTT; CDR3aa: CASSDSGGAGDTQYF
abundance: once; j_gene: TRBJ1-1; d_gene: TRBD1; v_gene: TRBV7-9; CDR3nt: TGTGCCAGCAGCTTTCAGGGGGGCAGAGCTTTCTTT; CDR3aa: CASSFQGGRAFF
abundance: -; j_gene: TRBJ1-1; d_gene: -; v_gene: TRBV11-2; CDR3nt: TGTGCCAGCAGCCTAGGGGGGCAGGGTAGTACCAGAGAAGCTTTCTTT; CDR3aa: CASSLGGQGSTREAFF
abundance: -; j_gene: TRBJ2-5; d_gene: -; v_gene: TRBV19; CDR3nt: TGTGCCAGTAGTATTAAACGCACAGTTCGAGAGACCCAGTACTTC; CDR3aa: CASSIKRTVRETQYF
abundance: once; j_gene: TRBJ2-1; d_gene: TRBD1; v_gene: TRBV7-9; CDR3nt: TGTGCCAGCAGCTTTGGACAGGGGAACCATGAGCAGTTCTTC; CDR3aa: CASSFGQGNHEQFF
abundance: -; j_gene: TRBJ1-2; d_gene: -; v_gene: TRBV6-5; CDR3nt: TGTGCCAGCAGTCGCGGACAGTTAACTAACTATGGCTACACCTTC; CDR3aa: CASSRGQLTNYGYTF
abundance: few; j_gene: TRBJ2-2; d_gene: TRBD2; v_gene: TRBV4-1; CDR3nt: TGCGCCAGCAGCCAAATCGGACTAGCGGGGAAAAGAGGGACCGGGGAGCTGTTTTTT; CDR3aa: CASSQIGLAGKRGTGELFF
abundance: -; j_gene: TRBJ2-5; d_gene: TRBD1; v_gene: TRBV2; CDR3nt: TGTGCCAGCAGTGGAGGGACAGAAGAGACCCAGTACTTC; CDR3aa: CASSGGTEETQYF
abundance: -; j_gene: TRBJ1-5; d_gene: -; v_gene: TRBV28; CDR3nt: TGTGCCAGCGTTACAGAGGGCTCGGGCAATCAGCCCCAGCATTTT; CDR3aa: CASVTEGSGNQPQHF
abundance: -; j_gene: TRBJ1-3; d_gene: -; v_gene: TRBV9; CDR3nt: TGTGCCAGCAGCGTAGGCCAGGGAAACACCATATATTTT; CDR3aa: CASSVGQGNTIYF
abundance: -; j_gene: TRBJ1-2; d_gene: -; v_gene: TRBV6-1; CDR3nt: TGTGCCAGCAGTGAGGCAGGGAAGTATGGCTACACCTTC; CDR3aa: CASSEAGKYGYTF
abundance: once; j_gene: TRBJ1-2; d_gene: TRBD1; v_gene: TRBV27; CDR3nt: TGTGCCAGCAGACCTCCCGGACAGGGCTATGGCTACACCTTC; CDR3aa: CASRPPGQGYGYTF
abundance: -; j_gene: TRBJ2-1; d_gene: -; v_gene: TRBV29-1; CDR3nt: TGCAGCGTCCCCGGACTCAGCAGCTCCTACAATGAGCAGTTCTTC; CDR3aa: CSVPGLSSSYNEQFF
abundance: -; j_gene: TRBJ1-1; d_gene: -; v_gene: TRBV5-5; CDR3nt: TGTGCCAGCAGGAGGGAGTTCGCGAACACTGAAGCTTTCTTT; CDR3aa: CASRREFANTEAFF
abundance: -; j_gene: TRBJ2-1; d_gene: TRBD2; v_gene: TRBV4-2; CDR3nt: TGTGCCAGCAGCCTGGGGGTTAGCGGGGGGGATGAGCAGTTCTTC; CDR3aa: CASSLGVSGGDEQFF
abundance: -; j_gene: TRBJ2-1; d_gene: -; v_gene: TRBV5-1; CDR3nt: TGCGCCAGCAGCCTAAACCGGGTTAATGAGCAGTTCTTC; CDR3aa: CASSLNRVNEQFF
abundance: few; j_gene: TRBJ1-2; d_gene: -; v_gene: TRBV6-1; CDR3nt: TGTGCCAGCAGTACTCCCTCAGGGTACGGCTACACCTTC; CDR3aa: CASSTPSGYGYTF
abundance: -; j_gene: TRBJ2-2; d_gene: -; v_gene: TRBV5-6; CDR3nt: TGTGCCAGCAGCTTGGAGTTGTGGGCAGCGAACACCGGGGAGCTGTTTTTT; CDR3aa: CASSLELWAANTGELFF
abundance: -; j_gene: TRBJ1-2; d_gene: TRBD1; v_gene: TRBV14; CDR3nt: TGTGCCAGCAGCTCGGGGACAGGGGACTATGGCTACACCTTC; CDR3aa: CASSSGTGDYGYTF
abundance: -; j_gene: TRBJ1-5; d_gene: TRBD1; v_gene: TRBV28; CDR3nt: TGTGCCAGCAGTTCTACAGGGGGCGCGGGTCAGCCCCAGCATTTT; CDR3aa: CASSSTGGAGQPQHF
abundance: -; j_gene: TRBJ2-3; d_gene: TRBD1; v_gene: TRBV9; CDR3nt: TGTGCCAGTGGAGAGACAGGGGCAGCAGATACGCAGTATTTT; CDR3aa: CASGETGAADTQYF
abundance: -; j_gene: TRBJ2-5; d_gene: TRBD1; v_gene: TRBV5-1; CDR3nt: TGCGCCAGCAGCTCCCGACAGGGTCAAGGGGCAGAGACCCAGTACTTC; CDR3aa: CASSSRQGQGAETQYF
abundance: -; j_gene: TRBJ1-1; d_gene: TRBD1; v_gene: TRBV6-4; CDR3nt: TGTGCCAGCAGCTCAGGGGGCGATACTGAAGCTTTCTTT; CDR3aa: CASSSGGDTEAFF
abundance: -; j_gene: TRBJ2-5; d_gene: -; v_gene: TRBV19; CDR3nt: TGTGCCAGTAGTATGTCCCAGGGGGAGACCCAGTACTTC; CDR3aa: CASSMSQGETQYF
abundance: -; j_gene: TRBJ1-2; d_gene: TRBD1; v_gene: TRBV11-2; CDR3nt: TGTGCCAGCAGCGCCAGGGACAGGGCAGACTATGGCTACACCTTC; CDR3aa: CASSARDRADYGYTF
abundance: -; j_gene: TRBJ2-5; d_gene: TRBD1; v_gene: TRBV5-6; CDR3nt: TGTGCCAGCAGCGGAACAGGGGAATGGGAAGAGACCCAGTACTTC; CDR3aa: CASSGTGEWEETQYF
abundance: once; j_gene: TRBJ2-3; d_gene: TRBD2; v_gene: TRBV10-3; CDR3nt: TGTGCCATCAGGGGACTAGCGGGGGGGGCGGATACGCAGTATTTT; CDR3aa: CAIRGLAGGADTQYF
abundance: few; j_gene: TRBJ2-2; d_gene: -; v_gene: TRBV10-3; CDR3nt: TGTGCCATCAGAGGGGGGGTCGGCACCGGGGAGCTGTTTTTT; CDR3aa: CAIRGGVGTGELFF
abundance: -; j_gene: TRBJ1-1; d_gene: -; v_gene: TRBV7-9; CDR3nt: TGTGCCAGCAGCTTAGTCTTGCAAAACCCGAGGAACACTGAAGCTTTCTTT; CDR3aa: CASSLVLQNPRNTEAFF
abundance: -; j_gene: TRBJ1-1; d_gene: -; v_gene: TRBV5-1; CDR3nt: TGCGCCAGCAGCGCCCCGGGACATTGGAACACTGAAGCTTTCTTT; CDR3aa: CASSAPGHWNTEAFF